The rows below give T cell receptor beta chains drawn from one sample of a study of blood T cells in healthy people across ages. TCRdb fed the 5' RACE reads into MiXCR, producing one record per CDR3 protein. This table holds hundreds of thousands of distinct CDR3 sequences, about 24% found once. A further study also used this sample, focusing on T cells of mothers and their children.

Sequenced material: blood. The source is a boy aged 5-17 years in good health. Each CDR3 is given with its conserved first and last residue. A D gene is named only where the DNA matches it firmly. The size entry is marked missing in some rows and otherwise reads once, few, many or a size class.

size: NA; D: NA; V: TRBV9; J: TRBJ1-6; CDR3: CASSPGQKYNSPLHF; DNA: TGTGCCAGCAGCCCAGGACAGAAATATAATTCACCCCTCCACTTT
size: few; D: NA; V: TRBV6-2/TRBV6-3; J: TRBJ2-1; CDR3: CASSYSLFRGTFYNEQFF; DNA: TGTGCCAGCAGTTACTCGCTCTTCAGAGGGACCTTCTACAATGAGCAGTTCTTC
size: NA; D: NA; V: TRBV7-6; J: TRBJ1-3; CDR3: CASSFVPSGNTIYF; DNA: TGTGCCAGCAGCTTTGTACCTTCTGGAAACACCATATATTTT
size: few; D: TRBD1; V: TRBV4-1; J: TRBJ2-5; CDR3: CASSLNPGTGIQETQYF; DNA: TGCGCCAGCAGCCTTAACCCCGGGACAGGGATTCAAGAGACCCAGTACTTC
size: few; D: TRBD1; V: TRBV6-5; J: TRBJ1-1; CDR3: CASRGQARNTEAFF; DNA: TGTGCCAGCAGGGGACAGGCGAGGAACACTGAAGCTTTCTTT
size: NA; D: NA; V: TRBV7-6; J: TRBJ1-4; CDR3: CASSLGLGGEKLFF; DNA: TGTGCCAGCAGCCTCGGGCTAGGGGGTGAAAAACTGTTTTTT
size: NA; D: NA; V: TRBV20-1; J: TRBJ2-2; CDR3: CSASTNTGELFF; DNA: TGCAGTGCTAGTACGAACACCGGGGAGCTGTTTTTT
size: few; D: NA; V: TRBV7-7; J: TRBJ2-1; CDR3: CALGSGEQFF; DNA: TGTGCTCTAGGAAGCGGTGAGCAGTTCTTC
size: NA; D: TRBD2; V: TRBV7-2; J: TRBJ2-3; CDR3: CASRRLAGSADTQYF; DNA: TGTGCCAGCAGACGGCTAGCGGGGTCGGCAGATACGCAGTATTTT
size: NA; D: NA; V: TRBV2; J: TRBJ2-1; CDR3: CASSEVQGFSYNEQFF; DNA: TGTGCCAGCAGTGAAGTGCAGGGGTTCTCCTACAATGAGCAGTTCTTC
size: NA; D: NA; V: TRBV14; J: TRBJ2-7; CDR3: CASSQNPTGASSYEQYF; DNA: TGTGCCAGCAGCCAAAATCCCACAGGCGCCAGCTCCTACGAGCAGTACTTC
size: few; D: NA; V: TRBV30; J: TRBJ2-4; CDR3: CAWSGPGSIQYF; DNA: TGTGCCTGGAGTGGTCCAGGAAGCATTCAGTACTTC
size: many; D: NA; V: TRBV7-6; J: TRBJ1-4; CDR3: CASSPSSGNEKLFF; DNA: TGTGCCAGCAGCCCCTCCTCCGGTAATGAAAAACTGTTTTTT
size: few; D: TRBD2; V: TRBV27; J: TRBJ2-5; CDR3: CASSGGLAGEKETQYF; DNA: TGTGCCAGCAGTGGGGGACTAGCGGGGGAAAAAGAGACCCAGTACTTC
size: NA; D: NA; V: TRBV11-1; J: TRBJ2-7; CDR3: CASSLTGDTIGF; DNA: TGTGCCAGCAGCTTAACAGGAGACACAATTGGCTTC
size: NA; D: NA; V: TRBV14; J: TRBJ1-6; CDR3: CASSQEFGQTLHF; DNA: TGTGCCAGCAGCCAAGAATTTGGTCAGACCCTCCACTTT
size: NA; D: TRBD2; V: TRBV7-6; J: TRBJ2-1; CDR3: CASSPGLAGDSEQFF; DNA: TGTGCCAGCAGCCCGGGACTAGCGGGAGATAGTGAGCAGTTCTTC
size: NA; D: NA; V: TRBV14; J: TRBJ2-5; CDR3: CASSQQGLYQETQYF; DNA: TGTGCCAGCAGCCAACAGGGTTTGTACCAAGAGACCCAGTACTTC
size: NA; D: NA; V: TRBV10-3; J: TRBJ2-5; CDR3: CAISDYSRGQETQYF; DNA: TGTGCCATCAGTGACTACTCCCGGGGCCAAGAGACCCAGTACTTC
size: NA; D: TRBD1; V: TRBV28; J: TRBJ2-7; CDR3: CATAWAGQVSSYEQYF; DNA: TGTGCCACCGCCTGGGCAGGACAGGTCAGCTCCTACGAGCAGTACTTC
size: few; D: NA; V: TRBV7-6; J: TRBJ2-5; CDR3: CASSLDVEETQYF; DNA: TGTGCCAGCAGCTTAGACGTTGAAGAGACCCAGTACTTC
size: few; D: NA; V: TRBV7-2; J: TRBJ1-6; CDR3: CASSPGRSVITNSPLRF; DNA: TGTGCCAGCAGCCCGGGACGGAGCGTGATTACTAATTCACCCCTCCGCTTT